The present entry profiles one T cell receptor beta chain with its context. This record belongs to a study of blood T cell repertoires in COVID-19. Repertoires were generated with immunoSEQ multiplex PCR, while TCRdb's copy carries only in-frame clones and drops some. The data hold some 220,000 clones, with 85% observed a single time. CDR1 and CDR2 from the germline V gene are LGHDT and YNNKEL (reference sequence). J was trimmed by 4 bases and V by 4 bases; bases with no gene match: 4. The CDR3 runs to 14 residues. The sample comprised peripheral blood. The receptor was derived from a man aged 45-60 years with COVID-19, enrolled during active disease. The genes are TRBV3-1 (or the pseudogene TRBV3-2) and TRBJ1-3; TRBD1 aligns across 7 bases. The CDR3 DNA is TGTGCCAGCAGCCGAGGGGGCTCCGGAAACACCATATATTTT. Protein product: CASSRGGSGNTIYF.